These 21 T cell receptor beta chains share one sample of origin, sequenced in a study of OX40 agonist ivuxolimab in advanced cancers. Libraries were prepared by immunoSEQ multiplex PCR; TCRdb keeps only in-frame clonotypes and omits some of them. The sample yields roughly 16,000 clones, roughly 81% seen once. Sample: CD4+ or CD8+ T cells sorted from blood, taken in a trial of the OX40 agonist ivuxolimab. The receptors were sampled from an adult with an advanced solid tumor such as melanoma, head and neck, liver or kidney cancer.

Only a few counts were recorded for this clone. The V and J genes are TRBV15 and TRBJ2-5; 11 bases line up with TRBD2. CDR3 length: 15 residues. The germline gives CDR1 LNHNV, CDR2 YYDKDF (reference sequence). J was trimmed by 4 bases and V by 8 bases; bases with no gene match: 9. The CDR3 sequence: CATAPSSGRGETQYF. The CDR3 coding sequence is TGTGCCACCGCCCCGAGTAGCGGGAGGGGAGAGACCCAGTACTTC.

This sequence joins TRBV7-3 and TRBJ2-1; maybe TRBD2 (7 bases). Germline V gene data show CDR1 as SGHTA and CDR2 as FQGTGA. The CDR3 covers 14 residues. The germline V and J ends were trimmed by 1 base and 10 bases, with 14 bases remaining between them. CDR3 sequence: CASSLIGGQREQFF. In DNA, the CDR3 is TGTGCCAGCAGCTTAATCGGGGGGCAAAGGGAGCAGTTCTTC.

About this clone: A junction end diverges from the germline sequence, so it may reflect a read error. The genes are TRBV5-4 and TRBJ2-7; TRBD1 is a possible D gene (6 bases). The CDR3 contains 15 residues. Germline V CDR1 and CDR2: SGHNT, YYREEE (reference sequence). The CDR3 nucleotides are TGCGCCAGCAGCCAAGAACTGGACAGCTCCTACGAGCAGTACTTC. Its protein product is CASSQELDSSYEQYF.

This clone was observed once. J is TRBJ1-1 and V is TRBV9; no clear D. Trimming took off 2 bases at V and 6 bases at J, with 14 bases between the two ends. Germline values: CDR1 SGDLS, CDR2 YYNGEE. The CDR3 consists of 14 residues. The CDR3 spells CASSVEGGRAEAFF. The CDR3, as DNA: TGTGCCAGCAGCGTGGAGGGTGGACGGGCTGAAGCTTTCTTT.

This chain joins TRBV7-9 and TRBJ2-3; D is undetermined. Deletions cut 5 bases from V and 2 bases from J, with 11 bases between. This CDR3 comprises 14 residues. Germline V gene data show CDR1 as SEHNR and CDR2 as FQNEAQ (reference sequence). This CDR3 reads CASSPTTFTDTQYF. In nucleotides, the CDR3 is TGTGCCAGCAGCCCGACGACTTTCACAGATACGCAGTATTTT.

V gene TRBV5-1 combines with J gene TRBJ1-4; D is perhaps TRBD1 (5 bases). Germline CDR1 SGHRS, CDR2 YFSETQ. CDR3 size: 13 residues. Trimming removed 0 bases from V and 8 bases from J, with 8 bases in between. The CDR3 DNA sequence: TGCGCCAGCAGCTTGGGGGGGAGCGAAAAACTGTTTTTT. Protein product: CASSLGGSEKLFF. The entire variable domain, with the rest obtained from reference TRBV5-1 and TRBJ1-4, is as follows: KAGVTQTPRYLIKTRGQQVTLSCSPISGHRSVSWYQQTPGQGLQFLFEYFSETQRNKGNFPGRFSGRQFSNSRSEMNVSTLELGDSALYLCASSLGGSEKLFFGSGTQLSVL.

CDR3 region: CASSPGLVEQFF. The CDR3 coding sequence is TGTGCCAGCAGTCCGGGACTGGTTGAGCAGTTCTTC. The V and J genes are TRBV28 and TRBJ2-1, with D possibly TRBD2 on 6 matching bases. Germline loops: CDR1 MDHEN, CDR2 SYDVKM. The V and J ends lost 5 bases and 9 bases respectively, with 11 bases between them. This CDR3 has 12 amino acids.

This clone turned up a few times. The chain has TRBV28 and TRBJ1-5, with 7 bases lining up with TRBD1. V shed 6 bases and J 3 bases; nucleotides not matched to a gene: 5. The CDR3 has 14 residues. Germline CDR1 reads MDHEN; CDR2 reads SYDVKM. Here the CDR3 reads CASSPGTVNQPQHF. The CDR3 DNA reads TGTGCCAGCAGCCCAGGGACAGTCAATCAGCCCCAGCATTTT.

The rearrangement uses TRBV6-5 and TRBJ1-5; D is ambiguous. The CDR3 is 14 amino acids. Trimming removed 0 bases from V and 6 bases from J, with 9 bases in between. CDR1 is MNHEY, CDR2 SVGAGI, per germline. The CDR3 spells CASSYSITAQPQHF. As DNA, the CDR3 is TGTGCCAGCAGTTACTCGATTACGGCTCAGCCCCAGCATTTT.

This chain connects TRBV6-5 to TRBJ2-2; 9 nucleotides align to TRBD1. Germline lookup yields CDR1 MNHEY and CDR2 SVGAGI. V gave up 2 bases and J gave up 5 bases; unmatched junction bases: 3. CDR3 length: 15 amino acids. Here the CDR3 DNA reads TGTGCCAGCAGTTACGGACAGGGGTGGACCGGGGAGCTGTTTTTT. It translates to CASSYGQGWTGELFF.

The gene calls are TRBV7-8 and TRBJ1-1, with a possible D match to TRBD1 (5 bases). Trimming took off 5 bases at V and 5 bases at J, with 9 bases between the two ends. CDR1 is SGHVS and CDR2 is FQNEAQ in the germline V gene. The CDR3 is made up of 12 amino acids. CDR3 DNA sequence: TGTGCCAGCAGCCGAGGGGAAACTGAAGCTTTCTTT. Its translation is CASSRGETEAFF. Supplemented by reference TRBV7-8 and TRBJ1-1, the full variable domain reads GAGVSQSPRYKVAKRGQDVALRCDPISGHVSLFWYQQALGQGPEFLTYFQNEAQLDKSGLPSDRFFAERPEGSVSTLKIQRTQQEDSAVYLCASSRGETEAFFGQGTRLTVV.

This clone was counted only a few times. The CDR3 bases are TGTGCCAGCAGCTTAGTCTTCGGGACAGGGGGCTCCTACAATGAGCAGTTCTTC. Amino acids: CASSLVFGTGGSYNEQFF. The V and J genes are TRBV7-7 and TRBJ2-1; 11 positions match TRBD1. There are 18 residues in the CDR3. The junction had 5 bases not matched to a gene; V was cut back by 1 base and J by 0 bases. The germline gives CDR1 SSHAT, CDR2 FNYEAQ (reference sequence). Together with reference TRBV7-7 and TRBJ2-1, the CDR3 gives the full variable domain: GAGVSQSPRYKVTKRGQDVTLRCDPISSHATLYWYQQALGQGPEFLTYFNYEAQPDKSGLPSDRFSAERPEGSISTLTIQRTEQRDSAMYRCASSLVFGTGGSYNEQFFGPGTRLTVL.

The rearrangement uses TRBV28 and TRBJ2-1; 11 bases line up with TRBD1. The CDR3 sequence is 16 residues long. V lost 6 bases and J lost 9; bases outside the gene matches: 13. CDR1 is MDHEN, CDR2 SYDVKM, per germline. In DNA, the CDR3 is TGTGCCAGCAGACGCCGTTCCGGGACAGGGGGGGGTGAGCAGTTCTTC. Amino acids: CASRRRSGTGGGEQFF.

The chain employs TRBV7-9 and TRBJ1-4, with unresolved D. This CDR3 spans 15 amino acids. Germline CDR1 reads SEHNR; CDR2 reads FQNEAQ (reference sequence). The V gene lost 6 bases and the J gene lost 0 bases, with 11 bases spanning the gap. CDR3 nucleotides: TGTGCCAGCAGACCGTCGGAAGCAACTAATGAAAAACTGTTTTTT. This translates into CASRPSEATNEKLFF.

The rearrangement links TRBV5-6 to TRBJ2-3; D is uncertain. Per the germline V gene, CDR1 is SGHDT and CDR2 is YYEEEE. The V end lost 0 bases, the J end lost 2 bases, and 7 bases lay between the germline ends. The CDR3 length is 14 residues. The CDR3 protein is CASSLDSYTDTQYF. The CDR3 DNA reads TGTGCCAGCAGCTTGGACAGCTACACAGATACGCAGTATTTT.

This CDR3 reads CASSTTDILEYF. The CDR3 DNA reads TGTGCCAGCAGCACTACGGACATCTTGGAGTACTTC. This chain uses TRBV5-6 with TRBJ2-7; weak D call: TRBD1 (5 bases). With 4 bases removed from V and 11 bases from J, the gap between germline ends came to 16 bases. Per the germline V gene, CDR1 is SGHDT and CDR2 is YYEEEE. CDR3 size: 12 residues.

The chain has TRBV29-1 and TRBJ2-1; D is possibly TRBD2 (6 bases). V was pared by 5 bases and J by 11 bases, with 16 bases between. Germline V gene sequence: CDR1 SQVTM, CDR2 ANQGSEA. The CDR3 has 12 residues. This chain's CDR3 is CSVPLGGIQQFF. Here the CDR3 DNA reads TGCAGCGTTCCCCTGGGGGGTATACAGCAGTTCTTC.

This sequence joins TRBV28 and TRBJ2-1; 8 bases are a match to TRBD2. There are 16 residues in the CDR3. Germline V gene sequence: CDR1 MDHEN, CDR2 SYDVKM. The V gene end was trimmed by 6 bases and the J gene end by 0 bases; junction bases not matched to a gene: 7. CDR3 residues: CASRVLADSSYNEQFF. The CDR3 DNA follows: TGTGCCAGCAGGGTACTAGCGGACAGCTCCTACAATGAGCAGTTCTTC.

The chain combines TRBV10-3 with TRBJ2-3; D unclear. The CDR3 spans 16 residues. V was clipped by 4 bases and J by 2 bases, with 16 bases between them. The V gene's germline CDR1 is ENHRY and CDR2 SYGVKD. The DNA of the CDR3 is TGTGCCATCAGTGCGCCCCTGACTGGAGACACAGATACGCAGTATTTT. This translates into CAISAPLTGDTDTQYF.

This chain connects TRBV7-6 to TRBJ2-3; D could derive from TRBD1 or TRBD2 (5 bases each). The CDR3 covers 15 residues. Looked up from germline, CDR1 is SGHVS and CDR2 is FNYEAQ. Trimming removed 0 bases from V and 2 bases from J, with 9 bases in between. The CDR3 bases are TGTGCCAGCAGCTTAGCGGGACCCTTCACAGATACGCAGTATTTT. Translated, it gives CASSLAGPFTDTQYF.

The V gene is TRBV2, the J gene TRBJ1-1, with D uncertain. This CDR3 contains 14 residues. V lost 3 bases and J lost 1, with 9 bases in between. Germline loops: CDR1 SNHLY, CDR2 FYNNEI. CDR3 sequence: CASSEGRTNTEAFF. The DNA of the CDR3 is TGTGCCAGCAGTGAGGGCAGAACGAACACTGAAGCTTTCTTT.